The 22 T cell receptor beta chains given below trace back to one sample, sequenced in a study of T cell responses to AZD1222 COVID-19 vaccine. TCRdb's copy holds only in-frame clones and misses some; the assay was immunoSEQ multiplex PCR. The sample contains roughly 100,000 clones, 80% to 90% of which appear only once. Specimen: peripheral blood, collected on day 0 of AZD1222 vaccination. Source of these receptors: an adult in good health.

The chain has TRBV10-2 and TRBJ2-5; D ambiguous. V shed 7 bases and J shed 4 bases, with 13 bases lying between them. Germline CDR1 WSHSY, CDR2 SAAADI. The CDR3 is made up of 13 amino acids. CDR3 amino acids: CASIGQLGETQYF. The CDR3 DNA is TGCGCCAGCATAGGCCAGTTAGGAGAGACCCAGTACTTC.

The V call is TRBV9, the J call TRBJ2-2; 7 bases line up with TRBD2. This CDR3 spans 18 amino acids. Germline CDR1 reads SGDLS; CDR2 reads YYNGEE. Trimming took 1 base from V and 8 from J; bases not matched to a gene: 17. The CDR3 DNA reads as TGTGCCAGCAGCGTACAGACCCCCAGCGGGGCCTGGGCAGGGGAGCTGTTTTTT. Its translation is CASSVQTPSGAWAGELFF.

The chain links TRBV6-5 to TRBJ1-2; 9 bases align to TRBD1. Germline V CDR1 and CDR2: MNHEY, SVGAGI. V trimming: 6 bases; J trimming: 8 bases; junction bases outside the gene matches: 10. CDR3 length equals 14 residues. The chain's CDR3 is CASRTLDRGKGYTF. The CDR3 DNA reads TGTGCCAGCAGGACTCTGGACAGGGGTAAAGGCTACACCTTC.

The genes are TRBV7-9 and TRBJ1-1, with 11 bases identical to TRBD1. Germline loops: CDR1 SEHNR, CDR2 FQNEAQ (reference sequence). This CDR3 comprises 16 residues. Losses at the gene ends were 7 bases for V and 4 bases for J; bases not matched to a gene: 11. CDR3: CASTPLEGTGGTEAFF. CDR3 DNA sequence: TGTGCCAGCACCCCTCTAGAGGGGACAGGGGGCACTGAAGCTTTCTTT.

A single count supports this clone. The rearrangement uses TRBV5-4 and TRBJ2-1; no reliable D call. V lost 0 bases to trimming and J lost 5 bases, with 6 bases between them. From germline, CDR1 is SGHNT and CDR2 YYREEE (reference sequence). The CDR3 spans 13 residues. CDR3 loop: CASSLVPDNEQFF. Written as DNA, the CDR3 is TGTGCCAGCAGCTTGGTTCCCGACAATGAGCAGTTCTTC.

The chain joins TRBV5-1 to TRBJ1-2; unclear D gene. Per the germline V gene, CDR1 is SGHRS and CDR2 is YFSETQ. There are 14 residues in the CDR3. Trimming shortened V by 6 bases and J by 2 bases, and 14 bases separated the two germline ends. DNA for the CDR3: TGCGCCAGCACCCCCGAAGGGCAGAACTATGGCTACACCTTC. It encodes CASTPEGQNYGYTF.

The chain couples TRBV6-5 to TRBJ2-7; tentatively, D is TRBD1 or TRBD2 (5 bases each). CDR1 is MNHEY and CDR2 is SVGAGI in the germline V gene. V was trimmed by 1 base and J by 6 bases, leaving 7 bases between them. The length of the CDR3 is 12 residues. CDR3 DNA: TGTGCCAGCAGTTACTTTGGGGGCGAGCAGTACTTC. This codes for CASSYFGGEQYF.

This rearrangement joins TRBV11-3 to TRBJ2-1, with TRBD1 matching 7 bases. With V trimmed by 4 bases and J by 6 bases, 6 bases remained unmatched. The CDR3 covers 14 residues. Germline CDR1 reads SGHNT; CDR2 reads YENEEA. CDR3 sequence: CASSSPGTANEQFF. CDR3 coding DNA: TGTGCCAGCAGCTCCCCCGGGACAGCCAATGAGCAGTTCTTC.

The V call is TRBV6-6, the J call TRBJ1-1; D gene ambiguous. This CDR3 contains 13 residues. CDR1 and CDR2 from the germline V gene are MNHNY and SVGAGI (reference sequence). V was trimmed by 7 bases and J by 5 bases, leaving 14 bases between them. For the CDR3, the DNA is TGTGCCAGCACCGTAACCTATGGGACTGAAGCTTTCTTT. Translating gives CASTVTYGTEAFF.

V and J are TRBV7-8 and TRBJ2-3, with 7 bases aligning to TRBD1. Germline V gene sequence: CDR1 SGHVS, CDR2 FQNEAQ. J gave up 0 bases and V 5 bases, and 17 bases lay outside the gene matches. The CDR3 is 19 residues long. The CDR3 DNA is TGTGCCAGCAGCACCAGACAGGGCCCGGACTCCGCCAGCACAGATACGCAGTATTTT. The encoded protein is CASSTRQGPDSASTDTQYF. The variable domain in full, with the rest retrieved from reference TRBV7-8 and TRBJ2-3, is GAGVSQSPRYKVAKRGQDVALRCDPISGHVSLFWYQQALGQGPEFLTYFQNEAQLDKSGLPSDRFFAERPEGSVSTLKIQRTQQEDSAVYLCASSTRQGPDSASTDTQYFGPGTRLTVL.

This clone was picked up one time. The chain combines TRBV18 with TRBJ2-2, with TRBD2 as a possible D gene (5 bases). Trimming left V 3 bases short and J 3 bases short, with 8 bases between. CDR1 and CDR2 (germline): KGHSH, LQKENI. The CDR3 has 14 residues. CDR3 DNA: TGTGCCAGCTCACCCCCGGGGTACACCGGGGAGCTGTTTTTT. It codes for CASSPPGYTGELFF.

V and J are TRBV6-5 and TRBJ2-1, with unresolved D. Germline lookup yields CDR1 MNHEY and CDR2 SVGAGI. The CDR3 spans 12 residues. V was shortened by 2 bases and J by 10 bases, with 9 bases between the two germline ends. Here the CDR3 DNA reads TGTGCCAGCAGTTACCCCGATGGGGAGCAGTTCTTC. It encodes CASSYPDGEQFF.

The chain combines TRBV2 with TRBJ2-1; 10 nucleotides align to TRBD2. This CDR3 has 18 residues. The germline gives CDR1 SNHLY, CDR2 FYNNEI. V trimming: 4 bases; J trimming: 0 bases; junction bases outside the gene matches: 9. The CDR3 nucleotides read TGTGCCAGCAGTGGTTCGCTAGCGGGGGCCAGCTCCTACAATGAGCAGTTCTTC. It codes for CASSGSLAGASSYNEQFF.

The CDR3 loop reads CASSVATTYNEQFF. The CDR3 DNA sequence: TGCGCCAGCAGTGTCGCGACTACCTACAATGAGCAGTTCTTC. The rearrangement joins TRBV10-2 to TRBJ2-1; D is possibly TRBD2 (5 bases). In germline, CDR1 is WSHSY, CDR2 SAAADI. Deletions cut 4 bases from V and 2 bases from J, with 9 bases between. The length of the CDR3 is 14 residues.

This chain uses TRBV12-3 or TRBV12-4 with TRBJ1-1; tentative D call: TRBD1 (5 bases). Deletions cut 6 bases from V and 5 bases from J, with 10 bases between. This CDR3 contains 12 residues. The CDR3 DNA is TGTGCCAGCAGGGCGGGGGTAACTGAAGCTTTCTTT. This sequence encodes CASRAGVTEAFF.

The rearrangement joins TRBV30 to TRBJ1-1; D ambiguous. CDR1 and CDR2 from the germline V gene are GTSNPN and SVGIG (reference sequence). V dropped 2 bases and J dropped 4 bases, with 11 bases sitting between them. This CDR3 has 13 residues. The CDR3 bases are TGTGCCTGGAGTTCGAGACCGGTCACTGAAGCTTTCTTT. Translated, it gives CAWSSRPVTEAFF.

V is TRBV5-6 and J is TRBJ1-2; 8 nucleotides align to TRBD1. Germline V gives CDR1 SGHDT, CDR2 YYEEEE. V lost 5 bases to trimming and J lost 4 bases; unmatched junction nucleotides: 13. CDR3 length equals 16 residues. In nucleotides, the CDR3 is TGTGCCAGCAGGGACAGGGCAACTTTTTTGAGCTATGGCTACACCTTC. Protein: CASRDRATFLSYGYTF.

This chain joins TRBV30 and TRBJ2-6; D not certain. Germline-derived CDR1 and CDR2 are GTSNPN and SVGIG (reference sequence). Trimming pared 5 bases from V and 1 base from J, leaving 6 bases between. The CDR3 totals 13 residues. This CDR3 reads CAWDSSGANVLTF. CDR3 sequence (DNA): TGTGCCTGGGACTCATCTGGGGCCAACGTCCTGACTTTC.

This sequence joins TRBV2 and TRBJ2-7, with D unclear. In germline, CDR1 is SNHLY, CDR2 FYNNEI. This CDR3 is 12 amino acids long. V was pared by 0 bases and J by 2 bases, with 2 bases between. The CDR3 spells CASSEATYEQYF. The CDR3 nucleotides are TGTGCCAGCAGTGAAGCGACCTACGAGCAGTACTTC. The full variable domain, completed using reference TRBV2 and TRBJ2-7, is EPEVTQTPSHQVTQMGQEVILRCVPISNHLYFYWYRQILGQKVEFLVSFYNNEISEKSEIFDDQFSVERPDGSNFTLKIRSTKLEDSAMYFCASSEATYEQYFGPGTRLTVT.

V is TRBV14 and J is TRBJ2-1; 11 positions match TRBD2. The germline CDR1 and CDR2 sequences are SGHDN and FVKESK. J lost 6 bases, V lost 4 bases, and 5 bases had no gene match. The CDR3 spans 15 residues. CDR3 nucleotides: TGTGCCAGCAGCCTATTAGCGGGAGGGATCAATGAGCAGTTCTTC. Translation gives CASSLLAGGINEQFF.

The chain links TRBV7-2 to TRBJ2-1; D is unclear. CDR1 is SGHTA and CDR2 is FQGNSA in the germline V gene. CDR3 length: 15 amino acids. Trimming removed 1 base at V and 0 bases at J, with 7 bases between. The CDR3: CASSLEWGSYNEQFF. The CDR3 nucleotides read TGTGCCAGCAGCTTAGAGTGGGGCTCCTACAATGAGCAGTTCTTC.

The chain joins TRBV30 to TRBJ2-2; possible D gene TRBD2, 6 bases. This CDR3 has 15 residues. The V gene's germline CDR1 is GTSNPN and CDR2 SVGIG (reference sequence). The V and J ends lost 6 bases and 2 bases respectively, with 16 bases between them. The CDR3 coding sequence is TGTGCCTGTCGAGGGGTAGCGGTTAACACCGGGGAGCTGTTTTTT. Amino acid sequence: CACRGVAVNTGELFF.